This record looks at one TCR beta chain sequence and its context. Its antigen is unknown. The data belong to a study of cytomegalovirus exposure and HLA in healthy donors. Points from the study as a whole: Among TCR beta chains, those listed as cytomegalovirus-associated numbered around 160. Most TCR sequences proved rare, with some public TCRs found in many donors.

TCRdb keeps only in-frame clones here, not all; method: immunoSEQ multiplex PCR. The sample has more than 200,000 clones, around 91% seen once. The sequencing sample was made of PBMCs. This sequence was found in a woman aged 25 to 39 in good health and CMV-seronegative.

The CDR3 DNA is TGTGCCAGCAGCCCCAGAGGACTAGCGGACTACAGGGAGCAGTTCTTC. Encoded protein: CASSPRGLADYREQFF. The chain has TRBV7-6 and TRBJ2-1; 10 bases are shared with TRBD2. V lost 5 bases, J lost 10 bases, and 14 bases stayed unmatched. The CDR3 consists of 16 residues. The germline V gene has CDR1 SGHVS and CDR2 FNYEAQ.